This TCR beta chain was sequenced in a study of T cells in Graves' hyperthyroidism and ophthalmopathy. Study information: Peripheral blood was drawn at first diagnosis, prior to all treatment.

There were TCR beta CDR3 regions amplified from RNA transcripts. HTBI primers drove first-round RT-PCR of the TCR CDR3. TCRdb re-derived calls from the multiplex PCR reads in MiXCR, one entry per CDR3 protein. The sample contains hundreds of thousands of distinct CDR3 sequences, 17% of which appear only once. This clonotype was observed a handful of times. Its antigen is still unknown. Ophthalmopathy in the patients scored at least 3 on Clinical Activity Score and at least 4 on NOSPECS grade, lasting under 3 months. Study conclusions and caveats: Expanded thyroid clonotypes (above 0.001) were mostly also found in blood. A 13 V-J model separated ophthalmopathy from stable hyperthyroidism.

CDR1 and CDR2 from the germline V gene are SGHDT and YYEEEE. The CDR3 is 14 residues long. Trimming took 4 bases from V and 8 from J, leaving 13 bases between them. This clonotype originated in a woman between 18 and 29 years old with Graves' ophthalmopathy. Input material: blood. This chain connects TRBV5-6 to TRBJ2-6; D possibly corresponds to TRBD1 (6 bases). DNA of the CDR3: TGTGCCAGCAGCCCTGAAACAGGGACCAACGTCCTGACTTTC. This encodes CASSPETGTNVLTF.